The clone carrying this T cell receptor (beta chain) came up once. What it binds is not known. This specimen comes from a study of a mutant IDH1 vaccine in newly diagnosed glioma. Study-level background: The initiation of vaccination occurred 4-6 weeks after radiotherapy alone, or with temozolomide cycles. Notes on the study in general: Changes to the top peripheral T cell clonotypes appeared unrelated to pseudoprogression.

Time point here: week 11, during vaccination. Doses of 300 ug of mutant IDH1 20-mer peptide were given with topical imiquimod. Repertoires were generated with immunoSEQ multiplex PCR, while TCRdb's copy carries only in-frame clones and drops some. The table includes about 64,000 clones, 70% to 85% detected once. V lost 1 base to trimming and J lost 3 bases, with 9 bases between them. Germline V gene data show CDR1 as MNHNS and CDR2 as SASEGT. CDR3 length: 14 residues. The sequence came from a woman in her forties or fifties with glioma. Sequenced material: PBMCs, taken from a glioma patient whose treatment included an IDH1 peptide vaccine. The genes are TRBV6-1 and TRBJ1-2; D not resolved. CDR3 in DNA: TGTGCCAGCAGTGAAGGGAGGCAGTACTATGGCTACACCTTC. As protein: CASSEGRQYYGYTF.